Detailed here is one T cell receptor beta chain. This specimen comes from a study of cytomegalovirus exposure and HLA in healthy donors. A multiplex PCR was run with 60 Vbeta primers and 13 Jbeta primers. The assay was immunoSEQ multiplex PCR, and TCRdb's table has in-frame clones only and misses some. The repertoire has roughly 100,000 clones, over 80% of them found once; the top ten carry 2% to 3%. This CDR3 contains 14 residues. Germline values: CDR1 SGHTA, CDR2 FQGNSA. V was cut by 2 bases and J by 2 bases, with 9 bases left in between. The chain couples TRBV7-2 to TRBJ2-5; D possibly corresponds to TRBD2 (6 bases). Input material: PBMCs. The TCR originated in a man between 40 and 49 years old in good health and CMV-seronegative. The CDR3 DNA reads TGTGCCAGCAGCTTATCTGCGGGGCAAGAGACCCAGTACTTC. It specifies CASSLSAGQETQYF.